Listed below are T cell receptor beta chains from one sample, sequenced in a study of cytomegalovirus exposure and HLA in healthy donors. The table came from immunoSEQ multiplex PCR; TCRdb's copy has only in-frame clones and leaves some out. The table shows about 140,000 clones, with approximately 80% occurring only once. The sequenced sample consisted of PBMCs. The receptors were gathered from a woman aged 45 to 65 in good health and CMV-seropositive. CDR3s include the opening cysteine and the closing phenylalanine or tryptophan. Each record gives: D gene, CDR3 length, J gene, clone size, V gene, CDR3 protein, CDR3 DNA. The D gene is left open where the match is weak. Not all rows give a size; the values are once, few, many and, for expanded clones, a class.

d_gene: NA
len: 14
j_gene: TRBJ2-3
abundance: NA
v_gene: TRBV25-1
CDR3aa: CASRSSWRTDTQYF
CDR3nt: TGTGCCAGCAGATCTAGTTGGCGCACAGATACGCAGTATTTT

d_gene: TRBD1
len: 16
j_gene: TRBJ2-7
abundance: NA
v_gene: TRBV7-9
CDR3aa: CASSLAWTGSSYEQYF
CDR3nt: TGTGCCAGCAGCTTAGCCTGGACAGGGAGCTCCTACGAGCAGTACTTC

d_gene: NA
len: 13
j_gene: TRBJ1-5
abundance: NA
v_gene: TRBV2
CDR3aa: CATGWDTNQPQHF
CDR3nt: TGTGCCACAGGGTGGGACACGAATCAGCCCCAGCATTTT

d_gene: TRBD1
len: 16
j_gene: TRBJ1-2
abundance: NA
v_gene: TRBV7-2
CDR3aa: CASSPNRGEANYGYTF
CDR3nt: TGTGCCAGCAGCCCAAACAGGGGGGAGGCTAACTATGGCTACACCTTC

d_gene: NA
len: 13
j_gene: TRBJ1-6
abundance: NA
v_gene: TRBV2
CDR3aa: CASSGQYNSPLHF
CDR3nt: TGTGCCAGCAGTGGACAGTATAATTCACCCCTCCACTTT

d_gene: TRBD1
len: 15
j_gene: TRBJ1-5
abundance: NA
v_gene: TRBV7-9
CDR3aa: CASSGGQGAGQPQHF
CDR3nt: TGTGCCAGCAGCGGGGGACAGGGGGCGGGTCAGCCCCAGCATTTT

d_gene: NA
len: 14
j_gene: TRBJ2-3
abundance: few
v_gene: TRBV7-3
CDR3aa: CASSLQGRPDTQYF
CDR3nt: TGTGCCAGCAGCTTACAGGGTCGGCCAGATACGCAGTATTTT

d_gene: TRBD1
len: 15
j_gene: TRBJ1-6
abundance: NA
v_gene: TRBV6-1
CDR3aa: CASSARQGDNSPLHF
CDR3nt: TGTGCCAGCAGTGCTAGACAGGGCGATAATTCACCCCTCCACTTT

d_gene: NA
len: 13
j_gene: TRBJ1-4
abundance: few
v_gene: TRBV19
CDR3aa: CASSIPGKEKLFF
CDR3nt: TGTGCCAGTAGTATTCCAGGGAAAGAAAAACTGTTTTTT

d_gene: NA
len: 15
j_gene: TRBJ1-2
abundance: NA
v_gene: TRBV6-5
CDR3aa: CASKNWEGEGYGYTF
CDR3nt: TGTGCCAGCAAAAATTGGGAGGGGGAGGGTTATGGCTACACCTTC

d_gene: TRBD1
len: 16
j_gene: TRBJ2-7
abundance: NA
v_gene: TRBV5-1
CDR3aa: CASSLERTGVPYEQYF
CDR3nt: TGCGCCAGCAGCTTGGAAAGGACAGGGGTTCCCTACGAGCAGTACTTC

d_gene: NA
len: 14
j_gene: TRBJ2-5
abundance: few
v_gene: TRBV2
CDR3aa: CASSSNGARRVQYF
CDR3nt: TGTGCCAGCAGCTCTAACGGAGCGCGGCGGGTACAGTACTTC

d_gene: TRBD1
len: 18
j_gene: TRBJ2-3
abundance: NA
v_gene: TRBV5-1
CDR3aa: CASSLVPTGQGARDTQYF
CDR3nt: TGCGCCAGCAGCTTGGTACCCACGGGACAGGGGGCGAGAGATACGCAGTATTTT

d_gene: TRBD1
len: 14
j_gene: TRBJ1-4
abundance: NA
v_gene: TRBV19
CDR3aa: CASSVTGLSEKLFF
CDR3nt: TGTGCCAGTAGCGTGACAGGGCTCAGTGAAAAACTGTTTTTT

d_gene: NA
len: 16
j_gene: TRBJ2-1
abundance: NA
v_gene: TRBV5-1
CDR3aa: CASSLKLGGGNNEQFF
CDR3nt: TGCGCCAGCAGCTTGAAGTTGGGGGGGGGCAACAATGAGCAGTTCTTC

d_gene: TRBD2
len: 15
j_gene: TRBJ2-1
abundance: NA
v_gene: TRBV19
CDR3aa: CASSIGRAGGNEQFF
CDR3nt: TGTGCCAGTAGTATCGGGAGAGCGGGGGGCAATGAGCAGTTCTTC

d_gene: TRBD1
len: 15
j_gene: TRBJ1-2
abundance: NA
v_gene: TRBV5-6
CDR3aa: CASSPDRGFTGGYTF
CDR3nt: TGTGCCAGCAGCCCGGACAGGGGCTTTACGGGGGGCTACACCTTC

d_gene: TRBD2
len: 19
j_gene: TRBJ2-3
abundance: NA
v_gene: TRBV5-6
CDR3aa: CASSSTPGLAGGRADTQYF
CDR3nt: TGTGCCAGCAGCTCGACTCCGGGACTAGCGGGGGGGCGCGCAGATACGCAGTATTTT

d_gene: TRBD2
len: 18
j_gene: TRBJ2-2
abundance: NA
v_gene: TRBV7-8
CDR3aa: CASSLRSRTSRFTGELFF
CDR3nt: TGTGCCAGCAGCTTAAGGTCGAGGACTAGCAGGTTCACCGGGGAGCTGTTTTTT

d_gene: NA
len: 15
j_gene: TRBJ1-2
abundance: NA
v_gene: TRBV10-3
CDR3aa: CAISESVGLRYGYTF
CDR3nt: TGTGCCATCAGTGAGTCGGTGGGGCTAAGATATGGCTACACCTTC